This record concerns one TCR beta chain sequence. Its antigen remains unidentified. No much larger clone is present one base from it, and per-base qualities are unavailable. The sample's time point label is to be understood as: approximately 4 weeks on oral tofacitinib. Interpreted using the paper, the treatment or condition label stands for: oral pan-JAK inhibitor, 5-10 mg twice daily. Lesional scalp punch biopsies and peripheral blood were collected from alopecia areata patients. After PBMCs were isolated by density centrifugation and stained for CD3, CD4 and CD8, a FACSAria was used to sort CD4+ and CD8+ T cells. The receptor library was made with the immunoSEQ multiplex PCR assay. RNA was extracted from all samples and reverse transcribed into cDNA, which served as template for TCR sequencing. SuperScript III was used to make first-strand cDNA, primed with a 2:1 mix of oligo-dT and random hexamers. Amplification bias was assessed with a synthetic immune receptor repertoire, and residual bias was removed computationally. Per the source publication's procedure: Raw reads were preprocessed to remove errors, and CDR3 was defined according to IMGT conventions as the region from the conserved cysteine to phenylalanine. Clonality was computed as 1 minus the Shannon entropy, with the entropy normalized by log2 of the number of productive unique TCRs. CD4 or CD8 identity of scalp clones was inferred by cross-referencing scalp TCRbeta sequences with sorted blood CD4 and CD8 repertoires. TCRdb retrieved this table from immuneACCESS and kept in-frame rearrangements only. Not all clones are present; in checked studies, unresolved V genes account for under half, and no reason is known for the remainder. V and J calls and clone size follow that table, whereas D and trimming were derived from the DNA. The sample contains around 140,000 clones, around 50% of them found a single time. Less than 20% of the sample belongs to the ten largest clones.

This specimen belongs to a study of CD8+ T cells in alopecia areata (dated by TCRdb to 2017 to 2018). For the study in its entirety: The treated patients took part in an open-label pilot trial in which moderate-to-severe alopecia areata was treated with oral tofacitinib at 5 to 10 mg twice daily. Tofacitinib was administered for 6 to 18 months, and 6 months of follow-up off drug were then conducted to assess delayed response and recurrence. The SALT score, which quantifies the percentage of affected scalp surface area, was used to measure disease severity in treated patients. In both human patients and the C3H/HeJ mouse model, the study applied high-throughput TCRbeta sequencing to look at T cell clonal expansion in alopecia areata. In humans, TCRbeta sequencing was performed on scalp tissue and on sorted CD4+ and CD8+ peripheral blood T cells from healthy controls and from patients with patchy or totalis/universalis alopecia areata. Tofacitinib-treated patients had biopsies at baseline and at 4 and 24 weeks of treatment, with a later scalp biopsy in several patients. Scalp clonality was compared across normal scalp (n=4), patchy alopecia areata scalp (n=8), and alopecia totalis/universalis scalp (n=8). RNA was extracted with the PAXgene miRNA kit for fixed scalp, the miRNeasy kit for PBMCs, and the RNeasy kit for mouse skin. Amplification of TCRbeta CDR3 regions was done by immunoSEQ multiplex PCR using 35 Vbeta forward primers and 13 Jbeta reverse primers.

The germline ends are 15 bases apart after V is trimmed by 2 bases and J by 4 bases. The CDR3 holds 15 amino acids from the cysteine to the phenylalanine. The sequence is cut down to CDR3 DNA, 45 bases in frame from base 1. The germline V gene sets CDR1 to SGDLS and CDR2 to YYNGEE. General findings and caveats noted by the study authors: TCR sequences shared between patients were less clear than in mice, possibly partly because of HLA diversity in the patient population. Many expanded lesional clones persisted in scalp and blood during tofacitinib treatment, which may partly explain relapse after stopping treatment. Because the treated cohort was small and had just a single nonresponder, larger studies are needed to establish links between baseline CD8+ expansion and response. Scalp TCR repertoire analysis is complicated because resident alphabeta T cells in normal human skin are also sequenced, whereas mouse skin is dominated by gammadelta T cells. Tofacitinib significantly lowered scalp clonality and the number of expanded CD8+ clones among the top 100 scalp clones. Higher clonality and more expanded CD8+ clones were observed in lesional scalp than in normal scalp, particularly in alopecia totalis/universalis, a finding suggestive of antigenic drive.

The chain employs TRBV9 and TRBJ1-2, and possibly TRBD1, on 6 matching bases. This receptor was obtained from a human donor with alopecia areata. The material sequenced was CD8+ T cells sorted from blood, taken at week 4, from a patient treated with tofacitinib. The DNA sequence is TGTGCCAGCAGCGTCGGGACAAGCCCATTCTATGGCTACACCTTC. Its amino acids are CASSVGTSPFYGYTF.